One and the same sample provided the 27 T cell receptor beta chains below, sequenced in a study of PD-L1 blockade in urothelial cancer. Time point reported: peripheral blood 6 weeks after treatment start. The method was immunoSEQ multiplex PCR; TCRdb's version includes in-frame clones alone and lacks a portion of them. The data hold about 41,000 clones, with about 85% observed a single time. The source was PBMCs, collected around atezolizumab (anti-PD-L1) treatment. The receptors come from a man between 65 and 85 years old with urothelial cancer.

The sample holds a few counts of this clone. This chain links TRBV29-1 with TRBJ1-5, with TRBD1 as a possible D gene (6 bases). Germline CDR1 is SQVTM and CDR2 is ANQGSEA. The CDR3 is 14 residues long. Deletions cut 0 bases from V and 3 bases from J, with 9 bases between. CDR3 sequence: CSVEDTGTNQPQHF. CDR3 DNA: TGCAGCGTTGAAGACACAGGGACCAATCAGCCCCAGCATTTT.

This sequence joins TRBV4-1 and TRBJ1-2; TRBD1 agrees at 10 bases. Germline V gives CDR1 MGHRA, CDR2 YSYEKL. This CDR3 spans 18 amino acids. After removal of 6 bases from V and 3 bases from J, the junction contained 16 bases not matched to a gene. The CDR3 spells CASRDTFRDRGSDYGYTF. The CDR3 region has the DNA TGCGCCAGCAGAGACACCTTCCGGGACAGGGGTTCTGACTATGGCTACACCTTC.

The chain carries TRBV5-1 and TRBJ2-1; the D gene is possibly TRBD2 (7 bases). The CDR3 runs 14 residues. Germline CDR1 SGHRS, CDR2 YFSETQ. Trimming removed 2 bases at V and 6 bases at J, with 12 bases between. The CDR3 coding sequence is TGCGCCAGCAGCTTCGGACTAGGGGGCAATGAGCAGTTCTTC. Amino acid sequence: CASSFGLGGNEQFF. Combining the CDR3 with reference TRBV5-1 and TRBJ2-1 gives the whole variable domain KAGVTQTPRYLIKTRGQQVTLSCSPISGHRSVSWYQQTPGQGLQFLFEYFSETQRNKGNFPGRFSGRQFSNSRSEMNVSTLELGDSALYLCASSFGLGGNEQFFGPGTRLTVL.

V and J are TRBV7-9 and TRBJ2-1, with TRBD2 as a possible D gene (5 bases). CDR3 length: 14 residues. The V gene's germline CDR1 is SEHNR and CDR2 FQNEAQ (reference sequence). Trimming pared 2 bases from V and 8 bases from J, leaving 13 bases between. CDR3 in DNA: TGTGCCAGCAGCTTAAACGGAGGTCGTGATGAGCAGTTCTTC. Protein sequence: CASSLNGGRDEQFF.

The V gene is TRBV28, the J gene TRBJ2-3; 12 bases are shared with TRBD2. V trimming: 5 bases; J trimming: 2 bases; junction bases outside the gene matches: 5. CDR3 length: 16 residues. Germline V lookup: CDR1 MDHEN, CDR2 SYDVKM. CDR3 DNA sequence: TGTGCCAGCAGTAGGACTAGCGGGACCTTCACAGATACGCAGTATTTT. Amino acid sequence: CASSRTSGTFTDTQYF. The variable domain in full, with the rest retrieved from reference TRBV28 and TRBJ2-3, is DVKVTQSSRYLVKRTGEKVFLECVQDMDHENMFWYRQDPGLGLRLIYFSYDVKMKEKGDIPEGYSVSREKKERFSLILESASTNQTSMYLCASSRTSGTFTDTQYFGPGTRLTVL.

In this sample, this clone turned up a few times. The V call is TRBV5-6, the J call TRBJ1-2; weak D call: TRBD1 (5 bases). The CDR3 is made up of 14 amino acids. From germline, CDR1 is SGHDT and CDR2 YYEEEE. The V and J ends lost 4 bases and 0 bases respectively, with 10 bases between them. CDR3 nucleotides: TGTGCCAGCAGCGCGGACACTTCTAACTATGGCTACACCTTC. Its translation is CASSADTSNYGYTF.

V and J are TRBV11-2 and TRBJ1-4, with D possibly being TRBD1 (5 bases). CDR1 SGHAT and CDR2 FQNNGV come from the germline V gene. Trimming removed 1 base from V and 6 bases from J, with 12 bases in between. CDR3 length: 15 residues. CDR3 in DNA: TGTGCCAGCAGCTTAGTTGGGGGGGTATATGAAAAACTGTTTTTT. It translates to CASSLVGGVYEKLFF.

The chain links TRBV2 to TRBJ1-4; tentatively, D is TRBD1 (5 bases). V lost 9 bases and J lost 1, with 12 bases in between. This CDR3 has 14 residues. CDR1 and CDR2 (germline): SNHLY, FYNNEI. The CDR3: CASQRQKTNEKLFF. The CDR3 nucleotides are TGTGCCAGTCAGAGACAGAAAACTAATGAAAAACTGTTTTTT.

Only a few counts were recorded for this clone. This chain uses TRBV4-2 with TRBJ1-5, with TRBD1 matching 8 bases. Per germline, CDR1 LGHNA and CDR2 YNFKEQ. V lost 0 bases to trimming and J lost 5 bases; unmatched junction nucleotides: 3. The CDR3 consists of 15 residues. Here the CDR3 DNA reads TGTGCCAGCAGCCAAGAGGGGACAGGATATCAGCCCCAGCATTTT. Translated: CASSQEGTGYQPQHF.

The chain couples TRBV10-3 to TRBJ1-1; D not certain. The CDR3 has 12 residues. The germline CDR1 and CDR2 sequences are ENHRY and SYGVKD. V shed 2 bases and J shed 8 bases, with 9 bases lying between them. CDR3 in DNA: TGTGCCATCAGTGAGGGTTGGGAGGAAGCTTTCTTT. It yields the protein CAISEGWEEAFF.

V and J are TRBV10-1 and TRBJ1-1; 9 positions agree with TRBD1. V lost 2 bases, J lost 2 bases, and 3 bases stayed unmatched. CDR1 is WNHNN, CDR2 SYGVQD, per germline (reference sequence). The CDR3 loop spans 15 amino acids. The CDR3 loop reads CASSEGQGTNTEAFF. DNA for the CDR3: TGCGCCAGCAGTGAGGGACAGGGGACAAACACTGAAGCTTTCTTT.

The CDR3 reads CASSPRGTDTQYF. DNA of the CDR3: TGTGCCAGCAGCCCAAGGGGGACAGATACGCAGTATTTT. The chain joins TRBV6-5 to TRBJ2-3, with D possibly matching TRBD1 (6 bases). Between the trimmed V and J ends, which lost 6 bases and 3 bases, there was a span of 10 bases. The CDR3 length is 13 residues. CDR1 MNHEY and CDR2 SVGAGI come from the germline V gene.

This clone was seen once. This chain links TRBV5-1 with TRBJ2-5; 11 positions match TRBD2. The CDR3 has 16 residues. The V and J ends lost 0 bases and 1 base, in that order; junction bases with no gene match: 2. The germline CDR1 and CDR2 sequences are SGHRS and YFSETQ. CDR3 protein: CASSLVTSGGQETQYF. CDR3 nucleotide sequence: TGCGCCAGCAGCTTGGTTACTAGCGGGGGCCAAGAGACCCAGTACTTC. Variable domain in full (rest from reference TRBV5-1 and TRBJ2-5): KAGVTQTPRYLIKTRGQQVTLSCSPISGHRSVSWYQQTPGQGLQFLFEYFSETQRNKGNFPGRFSGRQFSNSRSEMNVSTLELGDSALYLCASSLVTSGGQETQYFGPGTRLLVL.

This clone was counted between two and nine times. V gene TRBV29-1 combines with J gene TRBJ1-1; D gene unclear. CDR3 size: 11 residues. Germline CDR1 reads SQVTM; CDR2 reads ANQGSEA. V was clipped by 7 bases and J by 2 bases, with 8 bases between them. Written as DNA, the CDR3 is TGCAGCGCCCGGGAAAACACTGAAGCTTTCTTT. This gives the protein CSARENTEAFF. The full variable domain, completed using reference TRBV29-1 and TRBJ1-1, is SAVISQKPSRDICQRGTSLTIQCQVDSQVTMMFWYRQQPGQSLTLIATANQGSEATYESGFVIDKFPISRPNLTFSTLTVSNMSPEDSSIYLCSARENTEAFFGQGTRLTVV.

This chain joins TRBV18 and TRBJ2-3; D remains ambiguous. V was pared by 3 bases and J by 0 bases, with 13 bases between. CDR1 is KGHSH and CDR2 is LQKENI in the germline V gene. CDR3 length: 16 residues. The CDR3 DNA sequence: TGTGCCAGCTCACCTTTACGGGTGGAGAGCACAGATACGCAGTATTTT. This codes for CASSPLRVESTDTQYF. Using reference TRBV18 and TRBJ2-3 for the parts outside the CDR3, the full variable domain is NAGVMQNPRHLVRRRGQEARLRCSPMKGHSHVYWYRQLPEEGLKFMVYLQKENIIDESGMPKERFSAEFPKEGPSILRIQQVVRGDSAAYFCASSPLRVESTDTQYFGPGTRLTVL.

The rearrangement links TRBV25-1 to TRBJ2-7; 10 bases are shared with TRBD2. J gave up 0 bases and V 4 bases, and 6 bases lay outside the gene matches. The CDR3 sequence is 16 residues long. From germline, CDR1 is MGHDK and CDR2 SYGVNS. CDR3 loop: CASSGSGRAGSYEQYF. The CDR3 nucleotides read TGTGCCAGCAGTGGGAGCGGGAGGGCCGGCTCCTACGAGCAGTACTTC.

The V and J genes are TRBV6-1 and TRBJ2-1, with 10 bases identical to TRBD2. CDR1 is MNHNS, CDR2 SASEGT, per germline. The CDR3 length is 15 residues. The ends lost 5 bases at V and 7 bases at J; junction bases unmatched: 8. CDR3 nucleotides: TGTGCCAGCAGTCCTAGCGGGAGAGGGAGGAATGAGCAGTTCTTC. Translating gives CASSPSGRGRNEQFF.

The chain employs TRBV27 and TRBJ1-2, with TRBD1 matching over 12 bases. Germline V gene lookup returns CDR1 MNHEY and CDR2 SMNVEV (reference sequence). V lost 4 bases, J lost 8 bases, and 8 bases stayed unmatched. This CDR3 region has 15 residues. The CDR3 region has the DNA TGTGCCAGCAGTTCCGGGACAGGGGGCCCGGGGGGCTACACCTTC. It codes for CASSSGTGGPGGYTF.

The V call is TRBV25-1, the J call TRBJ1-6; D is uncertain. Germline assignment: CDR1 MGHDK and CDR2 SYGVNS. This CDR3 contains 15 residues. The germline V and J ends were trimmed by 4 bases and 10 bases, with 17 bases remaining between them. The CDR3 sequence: CASSGRGSGYSPLHF. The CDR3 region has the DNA TGTGCCAGCAGTGGACGGGGTTCGGGGTACTCACCCCTCCACTTT.

The CDR3 loop is CASSLIGGAETQYF. CDR3 bases: TGTGCCAGCAGTTTAATAGGGGGTGCGGAGACCCAGTACTTC. The chain couples TRBV28 to TRBJ2-5, with a tentative D call TRBD1 (6 bases). Germline loops: CDR1 MDHEN, CDR2 SYDVKM. Trimming pared 2 bases from V and 5 bases from J, leaving 12 bases between. The CDR3 is made up of 14 amino acids.

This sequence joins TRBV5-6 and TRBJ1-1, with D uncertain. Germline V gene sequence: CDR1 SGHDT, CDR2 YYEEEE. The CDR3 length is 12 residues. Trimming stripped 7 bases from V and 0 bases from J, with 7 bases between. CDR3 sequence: CASLHMNTEAFF. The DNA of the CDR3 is TGTGCCAGCCTGCACATGAACACTGAAGCTTTCTTT. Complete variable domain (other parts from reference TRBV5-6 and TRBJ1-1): DAGVTQSPTHLIKTRGQQVTLRCSPKSGHDTVSWYQQALGQGPQFIFQYYEEEERQRGNFPDRFSGHQFPNYSSELNVNALLLGDSALYLCASLHMNTEAFFGQGTRLTVV.

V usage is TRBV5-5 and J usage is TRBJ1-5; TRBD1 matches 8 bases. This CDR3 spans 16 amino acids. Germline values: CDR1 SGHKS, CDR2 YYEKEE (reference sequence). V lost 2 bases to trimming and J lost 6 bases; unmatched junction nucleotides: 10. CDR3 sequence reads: CASSLGLQGAVQPQHF. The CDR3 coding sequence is TGTGCCAGCAGCTTAGGACTGCAGGGGGCTGTTCAGCCCCAGCATTTT.

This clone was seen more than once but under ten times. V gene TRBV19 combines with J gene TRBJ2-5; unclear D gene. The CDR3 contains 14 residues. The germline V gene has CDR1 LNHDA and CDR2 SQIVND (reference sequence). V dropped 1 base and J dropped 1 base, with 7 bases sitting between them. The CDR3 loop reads CASSIGGLQETQYF. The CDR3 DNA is TGTGCCAGTAGTATAGGTGGGCTCCAAGAGACCCAGTACTTC.

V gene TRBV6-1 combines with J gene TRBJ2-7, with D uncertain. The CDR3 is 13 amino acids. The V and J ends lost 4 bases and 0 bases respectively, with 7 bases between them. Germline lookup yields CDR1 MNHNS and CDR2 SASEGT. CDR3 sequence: CASSAASSYEQYF. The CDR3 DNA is TGTGCCAGCAGTGCAGCTAGCTCCTACGAGCAGTACTTC.

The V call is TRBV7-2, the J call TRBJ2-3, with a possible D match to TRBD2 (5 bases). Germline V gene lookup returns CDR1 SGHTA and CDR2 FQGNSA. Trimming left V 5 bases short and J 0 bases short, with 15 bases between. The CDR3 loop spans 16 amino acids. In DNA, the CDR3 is TGTGCCAGCAGCAACCGCCCCGGGGTTAGCACAGATACGCAGTATTTT. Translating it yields CASSNRPGVSTDTQYF.

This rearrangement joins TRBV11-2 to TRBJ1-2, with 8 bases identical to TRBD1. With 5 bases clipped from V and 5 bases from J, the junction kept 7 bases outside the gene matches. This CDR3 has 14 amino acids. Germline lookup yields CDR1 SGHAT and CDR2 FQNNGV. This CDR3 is CASSPTQGAYGYTF. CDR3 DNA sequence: TGTGCCAGCAGCCCCACCCAGGGGGCTTATGGCTACACCTTC.

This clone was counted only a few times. In nucleotides, the CDR3 is TGTGCCATCGGGGCGTTAAGTGGCTCCTACAATGAGCAGTTCTTC. Translation gives CAIGALSGSYNEQFF. The chain couples TRBV10-3 to TRBJ2-1; a weak D match, TRBD1 (5 bases). Trimming took off 8 bases at V and 0 bases at J, with 14 bases between the two ends. The CDR3 contains 15 residues. From germline, CDR1 is ENHRY and CDR2 SYGVKD.